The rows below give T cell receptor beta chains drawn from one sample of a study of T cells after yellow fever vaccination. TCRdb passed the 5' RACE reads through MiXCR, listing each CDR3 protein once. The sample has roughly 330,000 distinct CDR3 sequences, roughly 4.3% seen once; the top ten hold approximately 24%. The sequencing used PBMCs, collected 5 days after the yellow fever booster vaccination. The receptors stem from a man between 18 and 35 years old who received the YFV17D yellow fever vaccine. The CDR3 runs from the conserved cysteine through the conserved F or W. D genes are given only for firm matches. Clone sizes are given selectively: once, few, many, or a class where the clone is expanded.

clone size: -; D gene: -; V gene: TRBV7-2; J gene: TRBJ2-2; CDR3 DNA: TGTGCCAGCAGCTTAGGTTGGGACACCGGGGAGCTGTTTTTT; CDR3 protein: CASSLGWDTGELFF
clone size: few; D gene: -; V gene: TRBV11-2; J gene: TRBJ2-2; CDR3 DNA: TGTGCCAGCAGCTTAGGGGTGGGGGTCGGCGGGGAGCTGTTTTTT; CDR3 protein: CASSLGVGVGGELFF
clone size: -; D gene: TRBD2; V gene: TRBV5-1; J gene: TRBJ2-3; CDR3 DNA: TGCGCCACCAGGGACGGGGGGGCCATTAGCACAGATACGCAGTATTTT; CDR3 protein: CATRDGGAISTDTQYF
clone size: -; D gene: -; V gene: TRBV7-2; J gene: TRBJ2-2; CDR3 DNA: TGTGCCAGCAGCTACTTTACCGGGGAGCTGTTTTTT; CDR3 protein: CASSYFTGELFF
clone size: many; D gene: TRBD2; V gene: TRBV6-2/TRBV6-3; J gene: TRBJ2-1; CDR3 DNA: TGTGCCGGAGGAATAGCGGGGGGCAATGAGCAGTTCTTC; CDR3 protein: CAGGIAGGNEQFF
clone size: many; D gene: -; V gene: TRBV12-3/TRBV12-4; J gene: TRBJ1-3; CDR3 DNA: TGTGCCAGCAGCTCCCCAAGAAACACCATATATTTT; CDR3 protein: CASSSPRNTIYF
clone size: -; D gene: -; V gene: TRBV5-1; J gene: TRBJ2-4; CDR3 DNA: TGCGCCAGCAGCCCTCCGGACAGCAAAAACATTCAGTACTTC; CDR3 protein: CASSPPDSKNIQYF
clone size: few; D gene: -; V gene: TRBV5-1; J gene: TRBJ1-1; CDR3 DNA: TGCGCCAGCAGCTTGGAACAGGCAACGAACACTGAAGCTTTCTTT; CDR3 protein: CASSLEQATNTEAFF
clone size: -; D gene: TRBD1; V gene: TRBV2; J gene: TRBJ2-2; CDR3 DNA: TGTGCCAGCACCCCGCCGGCAGGGGGGAACACCGGGGAGCTGTTTTTT; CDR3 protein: CASTPPAGGNTGELFF
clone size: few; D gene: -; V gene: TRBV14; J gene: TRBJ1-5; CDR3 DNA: TGTGCCAGCAGCCACCTACACCCCAGGGATCAGCCCCAGCATTTT; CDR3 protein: CASSHLHPRDQPQHF
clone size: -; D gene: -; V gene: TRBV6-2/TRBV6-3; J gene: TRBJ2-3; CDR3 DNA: TGTGCCAGCAGTGGTAGGGAGCAGGGTTATGGGGATACGCAGTATTTT; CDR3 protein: CASSGREQGYGDTQYF
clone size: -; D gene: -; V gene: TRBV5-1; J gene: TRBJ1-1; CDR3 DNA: TGCGCCAGCAGCTTGGACAGGGTCGACACTGAAGCTTTCTTT; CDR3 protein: CASSLDRVDTEAFF
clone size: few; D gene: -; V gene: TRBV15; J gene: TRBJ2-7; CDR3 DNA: TGTGCCACCAGCAGAGATCTATCCATTCGGGAGCAGTACTTC; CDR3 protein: CATSRDLSIREQYF
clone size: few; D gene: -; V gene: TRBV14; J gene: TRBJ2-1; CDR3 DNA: TGTGCCAGTAGCGGATGGGAGCACAATGAGCAGTTCTTC; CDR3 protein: CASSGWEHNEQFF
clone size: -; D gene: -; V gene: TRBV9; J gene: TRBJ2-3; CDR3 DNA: TGTGCCAGCAGCGTTCAGGGGCCAGATACGCAGTATTTT; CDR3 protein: CASSVQGPDTQYF
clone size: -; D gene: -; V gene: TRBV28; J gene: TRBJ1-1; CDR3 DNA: TGTGCCAGCAGACCTGGGACTTTCACTGAAGCTTTCTTT; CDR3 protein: CASRPGTFTEAFF
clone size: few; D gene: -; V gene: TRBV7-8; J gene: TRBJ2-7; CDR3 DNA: TGTGCCAGCAGCTTTAGGGACGGCTACGAGCAGTACTTC; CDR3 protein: CASSFRDGYEQYF
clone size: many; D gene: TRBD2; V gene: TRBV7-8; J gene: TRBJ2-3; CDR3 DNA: TGTGCCAGCAGTCGACTAGCGGGGACCCTTAGCACAGATACGCAGTATTTT; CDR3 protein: CASSRLAGTLSTDTQYF
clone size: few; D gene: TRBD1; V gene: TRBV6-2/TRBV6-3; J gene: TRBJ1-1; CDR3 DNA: TGTGCCAGCAGTTACTCGGCGAATTTAAAGGACAGGGCGAAAAATTGGGACACTGAAGCTTTCTTT; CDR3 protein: CASSYSANLKDRAKNWDTEAFF
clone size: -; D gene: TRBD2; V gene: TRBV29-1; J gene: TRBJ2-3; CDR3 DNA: TGCAGCACTGTACGGGGGGGCACAGATACGCAGTATTTT; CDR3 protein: CSTVRGGTDTQYF
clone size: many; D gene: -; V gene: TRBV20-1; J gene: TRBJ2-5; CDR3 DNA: TGCAGTGCCCGCTCAAGGCCCCAGGAGGAGGGATGGGGTGGGACCCAGTACTTC; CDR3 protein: CSARSRPQEEGWGGTQYF
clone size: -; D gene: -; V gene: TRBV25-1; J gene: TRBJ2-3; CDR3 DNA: TGTGCCAGCAGTGAATATACCCTCACAGATACGCAGTATTTT; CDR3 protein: CASSEYTLTDTQYF
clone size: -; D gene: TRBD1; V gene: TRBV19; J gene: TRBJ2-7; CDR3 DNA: TGTGCCAGTAGCCAACAGGGGGCTCACGACGAGCAGTACTTC; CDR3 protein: CASSQQGAHDEQYF
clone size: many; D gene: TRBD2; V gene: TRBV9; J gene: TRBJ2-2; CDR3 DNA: TGTGCCAGCAGCTCAAATAGCGGGGGGGCCACCGGGGAGCTGTTTTTT; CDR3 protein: CASSSNSGGATGELFF
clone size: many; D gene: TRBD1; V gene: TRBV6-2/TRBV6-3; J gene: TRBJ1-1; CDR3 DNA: TGTGCCAGCAGTGAGCTGACAGGGGTGAACACTGAAGCTTTCTTT; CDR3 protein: CASSELTGVNTEAFF
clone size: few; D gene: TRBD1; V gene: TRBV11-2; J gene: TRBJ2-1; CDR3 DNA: TGTGCCAGCAGCCTACAGGGGCCCACAATAGGTGAGCAGTTCTTC; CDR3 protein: CASSLQGPTIGEQFF
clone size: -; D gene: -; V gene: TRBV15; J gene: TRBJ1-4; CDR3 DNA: TGTGCCACCAGCAGAGATCGGGCGGCTGAAAAACTGTTTTTT; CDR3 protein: CATSRDRAAEKLFF
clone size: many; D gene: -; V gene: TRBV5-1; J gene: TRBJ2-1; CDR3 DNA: TGCGCCAGCGACCCTCGAGGGGACTCCTACAATGAGCAGTTCTTC; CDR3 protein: CASDPRGDSYNEQFF
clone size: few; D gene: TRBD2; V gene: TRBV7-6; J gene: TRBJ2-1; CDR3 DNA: TGTGCCAGCAGCTTAGCAGGACTAGCGGCCGGTGAGCAGTTCTTC; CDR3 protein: CASSLAGLAAGEQFF
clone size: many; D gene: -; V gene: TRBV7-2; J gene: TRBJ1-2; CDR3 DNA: TGTGCCAGCAGCACCCTGTCGGGTGAAGGGTCTAACTATGGCTACACCTTC; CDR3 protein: CASSTLSGEGSNYGYTF
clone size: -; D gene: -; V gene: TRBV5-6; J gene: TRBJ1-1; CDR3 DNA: TGTGCCAGCAGCTGGACAGTTGGTGAAGCTTTCTTT; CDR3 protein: CASSWTVGEAFF
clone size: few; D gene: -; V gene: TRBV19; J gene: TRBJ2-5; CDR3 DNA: TGTGCCAGTAGTATGACGGGCGGACGGACCCAAGAGACCCAGTACTTC; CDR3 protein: CASSMTGGRTQETQYF
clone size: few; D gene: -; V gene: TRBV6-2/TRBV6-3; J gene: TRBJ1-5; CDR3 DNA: TGTGCCAGCAGCGGGGGGGCCTCGCGCAATCAGCCCCAGCATTTT; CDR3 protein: CASSGGASRNQPQHF
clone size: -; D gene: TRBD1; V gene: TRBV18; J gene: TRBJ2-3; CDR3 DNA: TGTGCCAGCTCACGACAGGGGTTAGGAGCAGATACGCAGTATTTT; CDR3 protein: CASSRQGLGADTQYF
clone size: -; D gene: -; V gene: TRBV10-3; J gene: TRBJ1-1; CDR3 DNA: TGTGCCACCATCAGTGAGTCACGGAGGTTCACTGAAGCTTTCTTT; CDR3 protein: CATISESRRFTEAFF
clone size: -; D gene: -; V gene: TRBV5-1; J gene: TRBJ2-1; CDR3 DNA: TGCGCCAGCAGTAAGGGACTGAGCTCCTACAATGAGCAGTTCTTC; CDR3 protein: CASSKGLSSYNEQFF
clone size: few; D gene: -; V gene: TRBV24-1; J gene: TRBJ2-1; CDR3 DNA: TGTGCCACCAGTGATTCCAGATCGGGGGCTGCCTACAATGAGCAGTTCTTC; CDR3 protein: CATSDSRSGAAYNEQFF
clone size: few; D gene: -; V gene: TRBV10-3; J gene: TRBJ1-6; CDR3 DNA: TGTGCCATCAGCCCGAGCTCCTATAATTCACCCCTCCACTTT; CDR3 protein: CAISPSSYNSPLHF
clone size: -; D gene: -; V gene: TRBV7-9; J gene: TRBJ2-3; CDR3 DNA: TGTGCCAGCAGCTTAGTGCTAGGGGAGAGCACAGATACGCAGTATTTT; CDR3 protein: CASSLVLGESTDTQYF
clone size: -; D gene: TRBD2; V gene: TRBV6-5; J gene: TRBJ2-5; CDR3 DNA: TGTGCCAGCAGTTACAATCCTGGGGGAGGGAACCAAGAGACCCAGTACTTC; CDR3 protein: CASSYNPGGGNQETQYF
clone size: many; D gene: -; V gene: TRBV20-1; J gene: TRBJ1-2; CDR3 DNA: TGCAGTGCTGGACAATCCGGCTACACCTTC; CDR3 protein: CSAGQSGYTF
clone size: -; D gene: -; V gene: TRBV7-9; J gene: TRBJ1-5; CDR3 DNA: TGTGCCAGCAGCTTACGGAGACAGCCCCAGCATTTT; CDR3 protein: CASSLRRQPQHF
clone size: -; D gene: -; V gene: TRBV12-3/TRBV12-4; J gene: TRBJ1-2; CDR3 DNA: TGTGCCAGCAGTTCGGCGGGGGGGTCATGGTATGGCTACACCTTC; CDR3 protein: CASSSAGGSWYGYTF
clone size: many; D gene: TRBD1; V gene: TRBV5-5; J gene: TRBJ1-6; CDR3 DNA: TGTGCCAGCAGCGGACCGGGACAGGGTCGGAGTAATTCACCCCTCCACTTT; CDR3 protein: CASSGPGQGRSNSPLHF
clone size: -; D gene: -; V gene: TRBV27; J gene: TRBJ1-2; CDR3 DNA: TGTGCCAGCAGTTTAATAGGTGAAGGGGTTAGCTATGGCTACACCTTC; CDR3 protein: CASSLIGEGVSYGYTF
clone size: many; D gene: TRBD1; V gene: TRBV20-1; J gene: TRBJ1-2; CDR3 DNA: TGCAGTGCTAGTGGGCAGGGGGCCTATGGCTACACCTTC; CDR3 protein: CSASGQGAYGYTF
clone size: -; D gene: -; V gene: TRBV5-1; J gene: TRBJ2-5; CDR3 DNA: TGCGCCAGCAGCTTGGTAGGGACACAAGAGACCCAGTACTTC; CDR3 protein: CASSLVGTQETQYF